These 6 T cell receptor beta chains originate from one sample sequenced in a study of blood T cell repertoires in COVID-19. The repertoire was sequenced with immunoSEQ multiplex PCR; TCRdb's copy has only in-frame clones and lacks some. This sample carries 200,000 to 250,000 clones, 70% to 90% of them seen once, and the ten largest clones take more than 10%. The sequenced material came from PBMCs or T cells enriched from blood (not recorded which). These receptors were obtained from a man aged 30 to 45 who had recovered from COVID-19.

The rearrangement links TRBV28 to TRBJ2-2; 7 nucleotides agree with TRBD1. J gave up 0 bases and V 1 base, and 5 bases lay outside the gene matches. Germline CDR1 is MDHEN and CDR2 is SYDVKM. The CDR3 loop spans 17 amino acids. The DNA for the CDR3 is TGTGCCAGCAGTTTATACCGGGGACAGACGAACACCGGGGAGCTGTTTTTT. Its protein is CASSLYRGQTNTGELFF. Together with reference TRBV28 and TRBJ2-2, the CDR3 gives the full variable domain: DVKVTQSSRYLVKRTGEKVFLECVQDMDHENMFWYRQDPGLGLRLIYFSYDVKMKEKGDIPEGYSVSREKKERFSLILESASTNQTSMYLCASSLYRGQTNTGELFFGEGSRLTVL.

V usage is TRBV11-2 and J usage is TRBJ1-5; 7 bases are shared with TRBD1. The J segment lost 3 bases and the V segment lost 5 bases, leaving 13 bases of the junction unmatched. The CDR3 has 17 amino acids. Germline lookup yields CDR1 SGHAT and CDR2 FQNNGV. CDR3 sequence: CASSPASDRDINQPQHF. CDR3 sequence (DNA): TGTGCCAGCAGCCCCGCCTCCGACAGGGACATCAATCAGCCCCAGCATTTT.

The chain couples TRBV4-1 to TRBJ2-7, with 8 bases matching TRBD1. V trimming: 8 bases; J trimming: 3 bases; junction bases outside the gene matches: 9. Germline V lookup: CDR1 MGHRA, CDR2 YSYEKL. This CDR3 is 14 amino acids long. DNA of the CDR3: TGCGCCAGCCAACCGGGACAGGAGGACTACGAGCAGTACTTC. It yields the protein CASQPGQEDYEQYF.

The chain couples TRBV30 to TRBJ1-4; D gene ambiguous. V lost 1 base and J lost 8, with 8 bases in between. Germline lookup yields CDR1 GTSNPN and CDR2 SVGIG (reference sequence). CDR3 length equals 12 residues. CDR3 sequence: CAWSENEEKLFF. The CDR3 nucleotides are TGTGCCTGGAGTGAGAACGAGGAAAAACTGTTTTTT.

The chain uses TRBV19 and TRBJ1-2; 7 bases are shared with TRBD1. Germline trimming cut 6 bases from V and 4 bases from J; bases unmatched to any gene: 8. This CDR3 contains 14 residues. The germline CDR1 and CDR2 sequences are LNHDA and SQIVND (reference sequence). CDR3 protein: CASSVDRWAYGYTF. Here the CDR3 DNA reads TGTGCCAGTAGCGTGGACAGGTGGGCCTATGGCTACACCTTC. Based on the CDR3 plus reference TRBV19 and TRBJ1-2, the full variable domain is DGGITQSPKYLFRKEGQNVTLSCEQNLNHDAMYWYRQDPGQGLRLIYYSQIVNDFQKGDIAEGYSVSREKKESFPLTVTSAQKNPTAFYLCASSVDRWAYGYTFGSGTRLTVV.

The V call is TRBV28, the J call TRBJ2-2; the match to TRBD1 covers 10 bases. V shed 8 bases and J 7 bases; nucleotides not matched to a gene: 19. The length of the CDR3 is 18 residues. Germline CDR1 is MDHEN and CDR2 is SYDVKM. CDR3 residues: CASRPFVGTGEIHGELFF. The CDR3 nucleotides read TGTGCCAGCCGCCCATTCGTAGGGACAGGGGAGATACACGGGGAGCTGTTTTTT.